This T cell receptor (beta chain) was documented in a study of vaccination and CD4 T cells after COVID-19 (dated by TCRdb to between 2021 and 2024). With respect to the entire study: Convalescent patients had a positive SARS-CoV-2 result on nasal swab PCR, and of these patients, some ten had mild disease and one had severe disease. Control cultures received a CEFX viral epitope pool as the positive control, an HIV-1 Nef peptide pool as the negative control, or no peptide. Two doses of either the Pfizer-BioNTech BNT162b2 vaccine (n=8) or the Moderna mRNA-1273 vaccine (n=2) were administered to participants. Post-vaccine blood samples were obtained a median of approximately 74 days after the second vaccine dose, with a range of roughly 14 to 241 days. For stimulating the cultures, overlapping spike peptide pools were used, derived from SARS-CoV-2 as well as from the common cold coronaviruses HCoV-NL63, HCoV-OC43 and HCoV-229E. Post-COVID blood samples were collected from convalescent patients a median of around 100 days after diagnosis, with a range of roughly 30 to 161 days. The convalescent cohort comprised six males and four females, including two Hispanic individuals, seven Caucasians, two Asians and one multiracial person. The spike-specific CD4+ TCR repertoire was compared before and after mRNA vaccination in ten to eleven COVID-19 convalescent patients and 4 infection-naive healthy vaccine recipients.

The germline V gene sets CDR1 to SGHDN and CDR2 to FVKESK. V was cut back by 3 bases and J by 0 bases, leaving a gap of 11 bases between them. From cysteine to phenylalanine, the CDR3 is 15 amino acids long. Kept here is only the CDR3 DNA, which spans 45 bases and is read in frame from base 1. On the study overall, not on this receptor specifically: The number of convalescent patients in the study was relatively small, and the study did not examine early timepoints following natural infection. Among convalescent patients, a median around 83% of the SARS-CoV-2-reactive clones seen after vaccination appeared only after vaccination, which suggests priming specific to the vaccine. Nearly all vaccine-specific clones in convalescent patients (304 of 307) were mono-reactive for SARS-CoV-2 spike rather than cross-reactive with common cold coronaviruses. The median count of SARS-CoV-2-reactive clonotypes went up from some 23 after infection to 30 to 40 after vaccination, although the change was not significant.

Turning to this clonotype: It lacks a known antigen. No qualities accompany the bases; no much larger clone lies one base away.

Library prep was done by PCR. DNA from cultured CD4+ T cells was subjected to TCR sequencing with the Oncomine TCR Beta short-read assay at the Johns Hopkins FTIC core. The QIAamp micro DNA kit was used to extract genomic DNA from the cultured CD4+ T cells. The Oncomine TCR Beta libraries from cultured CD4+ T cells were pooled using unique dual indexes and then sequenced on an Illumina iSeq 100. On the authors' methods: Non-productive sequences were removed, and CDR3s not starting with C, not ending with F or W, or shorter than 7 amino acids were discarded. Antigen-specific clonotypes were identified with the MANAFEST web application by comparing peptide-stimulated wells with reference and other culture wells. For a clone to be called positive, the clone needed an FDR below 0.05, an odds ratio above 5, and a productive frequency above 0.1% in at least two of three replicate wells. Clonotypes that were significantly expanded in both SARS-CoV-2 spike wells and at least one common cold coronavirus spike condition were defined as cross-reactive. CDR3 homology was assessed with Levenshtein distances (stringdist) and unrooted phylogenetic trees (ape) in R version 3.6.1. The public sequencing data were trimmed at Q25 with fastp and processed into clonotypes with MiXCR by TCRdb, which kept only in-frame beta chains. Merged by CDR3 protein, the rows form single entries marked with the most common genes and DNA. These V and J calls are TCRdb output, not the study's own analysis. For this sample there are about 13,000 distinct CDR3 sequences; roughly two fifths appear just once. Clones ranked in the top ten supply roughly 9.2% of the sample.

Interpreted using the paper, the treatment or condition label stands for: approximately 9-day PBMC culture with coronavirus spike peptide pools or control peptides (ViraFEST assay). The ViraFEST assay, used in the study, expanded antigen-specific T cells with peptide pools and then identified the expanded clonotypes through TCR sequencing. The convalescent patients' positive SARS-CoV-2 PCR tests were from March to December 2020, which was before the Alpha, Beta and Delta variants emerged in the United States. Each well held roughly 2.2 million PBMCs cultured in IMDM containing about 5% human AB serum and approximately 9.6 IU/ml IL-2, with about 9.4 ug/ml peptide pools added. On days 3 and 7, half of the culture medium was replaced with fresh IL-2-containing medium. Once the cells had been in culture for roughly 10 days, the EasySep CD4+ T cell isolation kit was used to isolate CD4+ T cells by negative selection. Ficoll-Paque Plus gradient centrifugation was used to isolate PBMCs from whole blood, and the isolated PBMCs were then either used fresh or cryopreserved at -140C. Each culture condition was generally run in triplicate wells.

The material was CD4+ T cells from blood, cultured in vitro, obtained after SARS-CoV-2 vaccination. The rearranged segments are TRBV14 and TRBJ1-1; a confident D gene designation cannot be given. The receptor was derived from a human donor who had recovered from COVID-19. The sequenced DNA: TGTGCCAGCAGCCACAATACACCGATGAACACTGAAGCTTTCTTT. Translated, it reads CASSHNTPMNTEAFF.